Described below is a single T cell receptor beta chain sequence and its context. The antigen is not known. The sample belongs to a study of response to subunit inactivated influenza vaccine. The study's findings and limits: Each seasonal influenza vaccination, the authors suggested, recruits few new T cells.

Germline V CDR1 and CDR2: KGHDR, SFDVKD. The ends were cut back, 3 bases at V and 0 bases at J, with 5 bases in the middle. The CDR3 sequence is 14 residues long. MiXCR was run by TCRdb on the RT-PCR reads, yielding one entry per CDR3 protein. The repertoire consists of about 190,000 distinct CDR3 sequences, with 14% occurring once and the leading ten covering about a quarter. Specimen: CD8+ T cells sorted from PBMCs, collected about 5 days after vaccination. This sequence originates from a man over 45 who received an inactivated influenza vaccine. V is TRBV24-1 and J is TRBJ2-4; no clear D. CDR3: CATSDGRAKNIQYF. The CDR3 nucleotides are TGTGCCACCAGTGATGGACGAGCCAAAAACATTCAGTACTTC.